This T cell receptor beta chain was recorded in a study of siplizumab effects on memory and regulatory T cells. A word on this clone: Its antigen remains unknown.

The CDR3 length is 16 residues. CDR1 and CDR2 (germline): LNHDA, SQIVND (reference sequence). Between the trimmed V and J ends, which lost 1 base and 0 bases, there was a span of 10 bases. Study conclusions and caveats: Mapping to unstimulated subsets was achieved for only a minor fraction of alloreactive clones. Suppressive activity of Tregs proliferating in siplizumab cultures remained unconfirmed. The study found naive T cells seemingly more diverse than memory cells and seemingly major alloresponse contributors.

Using immunoSEQ multiplex PCR, the repertoire was profiled, and TCRdb retains in-frame clones only, with some absent. The sample has tens of thousands of clones, roughly nine tenths seen once. V usage is TRBV19 and J usage is TRBJ1-5; possible D gene TRBD1, 6 bases. The TCR originated in a human donor in good health. Sequencing was done on a sample of CD8+ T cells sorted from blood. Here the CDR3 DNA reads TGTGCCAGTAGTATAGTCCCAGGGGATAGCAATCAGCCCCAGCATTTT. Residues: CASSIVPGDSNQPQHF.